This TCR beta chain was found in a study of T-cell memory formation after mild COVID-19. Findings of the study overall: Memory sampled before infection contained some responding clones, suggesting cross-reactive memory joined.

TCRdb analysed the 5' RACE reads with MiXCR anew, one entry per CDR3 protein. The sample has about 150,000 distinct CDR3 sequences; approximately 25% are singletons. About this clonotype: What it binds is not known.

The TCR originated in an adult woman who had mild COVID-19 (a few samples of this study predate the infection). Cell type and time point are not known. Sequencing was carried out using PBMCs or a T cell subset sorted from them (not recorded which).

The chain's CDR3 is CASSKGTNPSYEQYF. Written as DNA, the CDR3 is TGTGCCAGCAGCAAGGGGACAAACCCGTCCTACGAGCAGTACTTC. V is TRBV7-6 and J is TRBJ2-7; D possibly corresponds to TRBD1 (6 bases). This CDR3 has 15 amino acids. V lost 5 bases and J lost 1, with 15 bases in between. Germline V CDR1 and CDR2: SGHVS, FNYEAQ. The full variable domain, completed using reference TRBV7-6 and TRBJ2-7, is GAGVSQSPRYKVTKRGQDVALRCDPISGHVSLYWYRQALGQGPEFLTYFNYEAQQDKSGLPNDRFSAERPEGSISTLTIQRTEQRDSAMYRCASSKGTNPSYEQYFGPGTRLTVT.